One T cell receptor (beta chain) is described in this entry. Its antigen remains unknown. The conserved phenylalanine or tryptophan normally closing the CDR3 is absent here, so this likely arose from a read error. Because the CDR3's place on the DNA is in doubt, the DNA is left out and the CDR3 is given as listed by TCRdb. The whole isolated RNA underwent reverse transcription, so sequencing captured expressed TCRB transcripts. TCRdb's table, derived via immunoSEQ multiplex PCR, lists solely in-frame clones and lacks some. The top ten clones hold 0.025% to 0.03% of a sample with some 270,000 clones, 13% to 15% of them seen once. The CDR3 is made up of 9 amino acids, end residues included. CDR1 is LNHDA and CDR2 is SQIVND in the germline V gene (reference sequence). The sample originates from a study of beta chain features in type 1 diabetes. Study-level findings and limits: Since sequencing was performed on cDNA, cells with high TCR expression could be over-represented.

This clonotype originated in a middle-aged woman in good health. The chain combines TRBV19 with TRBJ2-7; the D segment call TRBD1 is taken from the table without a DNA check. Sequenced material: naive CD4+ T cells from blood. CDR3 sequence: CANRLQGLD.